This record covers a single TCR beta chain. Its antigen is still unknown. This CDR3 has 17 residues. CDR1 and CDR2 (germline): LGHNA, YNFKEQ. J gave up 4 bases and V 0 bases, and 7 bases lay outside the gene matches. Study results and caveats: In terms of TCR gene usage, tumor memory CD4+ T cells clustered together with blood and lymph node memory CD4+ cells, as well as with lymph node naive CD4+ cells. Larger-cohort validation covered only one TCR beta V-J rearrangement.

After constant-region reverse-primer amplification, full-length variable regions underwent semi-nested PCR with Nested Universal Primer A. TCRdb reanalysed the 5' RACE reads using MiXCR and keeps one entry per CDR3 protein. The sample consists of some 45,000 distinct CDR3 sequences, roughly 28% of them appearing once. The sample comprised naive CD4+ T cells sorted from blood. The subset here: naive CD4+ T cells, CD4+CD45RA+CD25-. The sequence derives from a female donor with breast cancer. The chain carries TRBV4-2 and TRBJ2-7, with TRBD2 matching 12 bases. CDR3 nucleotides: TGTGCCAGCAGCCAAGATCGACTAGCGGGAGACCATTACGAGCAGTACTTC. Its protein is CASSQDRLAGDHYEQYF.